Each of the 27 T cell receptor beta chains below was sequenced from the same sample in a study of PD-1 blockade in classical Hodgkin lymphoma. Time point in this sample: cycle 4 day 1 (C4D1), after 5 to 7 weeks of nivolumab. After autologous stem cell transplantation all patients relapsed, and prior brentuximab vedotin exposure differed between cohorts. The data were produced by immunoSEQ multiplex PCR, yet TCRdb's version contains in-frame clones alone and is incomplete. Of more than 40,000 clones in the sample, nearly 70% were seen once. The input for sequencing was peripheral blood mononuclear cells (PBMCs), taken before the fourth cycle of nivolumab. The receptor set was obtained from a human donor with classical Hodgkin lymphoma.

The CDR3 region is CASSVGGNGELFF. For the CDR3, the DNA is TGTGCCAGCAGTGTGGGGGGGAACGGGGAGCTGTTTTTT. The chain combines TRBV2 with TRBJ2-2; 7 bases map to TRBD2. Germline CDR1 SNHLY, CDR2 FYNNEI. V shed 4 bases, J shed 7 bases, and the junction held 3 bases outside the gene matches. The CDR3 spans 13 residues.

CDR3 residues: CASSSNTGPGEQYF. The CDR3 nucleotides are TGTGCCAGCAGCAGTAATACAGGGCCGGGCGAGCAGTACTTC. This rearrangement joins TRBV11-2 to TRBJ2-7, with TRBD1 as a possible D gene (6 bases). Germline CDR1 and CDR2: SGHAT and FQNNGV. This CDR3 is built from 14 residues. Trimming removed 5 bases from V and 6 bases from J, with 17 bases in between.

V and J are TRBV7-8 and TRBJ2-5; 7 nucleotides agree with TRBD2. Germline V gene data show CDR1 as SGHVS and CDR2 as FQNEAQ. This CDR3 has 15 residues. Losses at the gene ends were 2 bases for V and 2 bases for J; bases not matched to a gene: 5. The CDR3 here is CASSLQAGIQETQYF. In DNA form, the CDR3 reads TGTGCCAGCAGCTTACAAGCGGGGATTCAAGAGACCCAGTACTTC.

As regards this clone: A much larger clone lies one base from this, so it may be a read error. The J gene is TRBJ1-2, the V gene TRBV30; possible D gene TRBD1, 5 bases. Looked up from germline, CDR1 is GTSNPN and CDR2 is SVGIG (reference sequence). The length of the CDR3 is 12 residues. Trimming pared 3 bases from V and 2 bases from J, leaving 7 bases between. CDR3 bases: TGTGCCTGGAGGGGACGGAACTATGGCTACACCTTC. Protein: CAWRGRNYGYTF.

The chain employs TRBV4-3 and TRBJ2-2; D perhaps matches TRBD2 (5 bases). V lost 0 bases and J 10 bases, leaving 6 bases between the germline ends. The CDR3 is made up of 12 amino acids. Germline CDR1 is LGHNA and CDR2 is YSLEER. The CDR3 loop reads CASSQEEEELFF. CDR3 nucleotides: TGCGCCAGCAGCCAAGAGGAGGAGGAGCTGTTTTTT.

The V and J genes are TRBV5-5 and TRBJ1-3; 7 bases align to TRBD1. Germline CDR1 SGHKS, CDR2 YYEKEE (reference sequence). Trimming at V came to 0 bases and at J to 4 bases, leaving 4 bases not matched to a gene. This CDR3 region has 15 residues. The DNA of the CDR3 is TGTGCCAGCAGCTTGGAGACAGGGCTAGGAAACACCATATATTTT. As protein: CASSLETGLGNTIYF.

The V gene is TRBV28, the J gene TRBJ1-3, with D tentatively TRBD1 (5 bases). There are 15 residues in the CDR3. V was trimmed by 4 bases and J by 1 base, leaving 11 bases between them. In germline, CDR1 is MDHEN, CDR2 SYDVKM. The CDR3 sequence is CASSWGVTSGNTIYF. The CDR3 DNA reads as TGTGCCAGCAGTTGGGGGGTAACGTCTGGAAACACCATATATTTT.

The chain has TRBV11-1 and TRBJ1-3, with a possible D match to TRBD1 (6 bases). Per the germline V gene, CDR1 is SGHAT and CDR2 is FQDESV (reference sequence). The V end was cut by 5 bases, the J end by 0 bases, with 11 bases between. The CDR3 is 15 residues long. CDR3 DNA: TGTGCCAGCAGCATTACAGGGAACTCTGGAAACACCATATATTTT. It encodes CASSITGNSGNTIYF.

This rearrangement joins TRBV18 to TRBJ2-2; a possible D gene is TRBD2 (6 bases). V lost 5 bases, J lost 1 base, and 11 bases lay in between. From germline, CDR1 is KGHSH and CDR2 LQKENI. CDR3 size: 15 residues. This chain's CDR3 is CASSLAAKNTGELFF. CDR3 bases: TGTGCCAGCTCATTAGCGGCGAAGAACACCGGGGAGCTGTTTTTT. Based on the CDR3 plus reference TRBV18 and TRBJ2-2, the full variable domain is NAGVMQNPRHLVRRRGQEARLRCSPMKGHSHVYWYRQLPEEGLKFMVYLQKENIIDESGMPKERFSAEFPKEGPSILRIQQVVRGDSAAYFCASSLAAKNTGELFFGEGSRLTVL.

This clone came up a few times. The chain joins TRBV10-3 to TRBJ1-1; D gene uncertain. The V end was cut by 4 bases, the J end by 7 bases, with 10 bases between. This CDR3 has 12 amino acids. Germline V CDR1 and CDR2: ENHRY, SYGVKD. This CDR3 reads CAISAGSNEAFF. CDR3 nucleotide sequence: TGTGCCATCAGTGCCGGCAGCAATGAAGCTTTCTTT.

This clone turned up a few times. This chain connects TRBV7-2 to TRBJ2-3; 11 nucleotides match TRBD2. The CDR3 spans 16 residues. Germline-derived CDR1 and CDR2 are SGHTA and FQGNSA. V dropped 3 bases and J dropped 7; count of bases not matched to a gene: 9. The CDR3 DNA follows: TGTGCCAGCAGCTTTGGTAGCGGGGGGGCTTATAATACGCAGTATTTT. Its protein product is CASSFGSGGAYNTQYF.

The table lists this clone with a count of one. The rearrangement uses TRBV19 and TRBJ2-1; D call uncertain. The CDR3 is made up of 12 amino acids. CDR1 LNHDA and CDR2 SQIVND come from the germline V gene (reference sequence). Trimming pared 7 bases from V and 4 bases from J, leaving 8 bases between. For the CDR3, the DNA is TGTGCCAGTACCGGTCTTTACAATGAGCAGTTCTTC. Translated: CASTGLYNEQFF.

The chain couples TRBV6-6 to TRBJ1-1; D remains ambiguous. Per the germline V gene, CDR1 is MNHNY and CDR2 is SVGAGI (reference sequence). V was shortened by 6 bases and J by 8 bases, with 10 bases between the two germline ends. The CDR3 totals 11 residues. The CDR3 reads CASSVLGEAFF. DNA for the CDR3: TGTGCCAGCAGCGTGCTTGGGGAAGCTTTCTTT.

This clone was counted a few times. The chain couples TRBV10-3 to TRBJ2-7; 9 bases are shared with TRBD2. The J segment lost 7 bases and the V segment lost 2 bases, leaving 12 bases of the junction unmatched. Looked up from germline, CDR1 is ENHRY and CDR2 is SYGVKD. This CDR3 region has 16 residues. The CDR3 sequence: CAISEASGDLVGEQYF. The CDR3 DNA follows: TGTGCCATCAGTGAGGCTAGCGGGGATTTGGTGGGGGAGCAGTACTTC.

Written as DNA, the CDR3 is TGTGCCAGCAGCTTTGGAGGTGGTGACCAGCCCCAGCATTTT. Protein product: CASSFGGGDQPQHF. This chain connects TRBV5-6 to TRBJ1-5; no definite D call. The V gene lost 2 bases and the J gene lost 7 bases, with 13 bases spanning the gap. Germline assignment: CDR1 SGHDT and CDR2 YYEEEE. The CDR3 is made up of 14 amino acids.

The chain is built from TRBV9 and TRBJ2-7; D remains unclear. The CDR3 covers 14 residues. V shed 0 bases and J shed 2 bases, with 9 bases lying between them. The germline CDR1 and CDR2 sequences are SGDLS and YYNGEE. For the CDR3, the DNA is TGTGCCAGCAGCGTAGAATCAGATACCTACGAGCAGTACTTC. The encoded protein is CASSVESDTYEQYF.

This clone was counted between two and nine times. This chain joins TRBV7-2 and TRBJ2-7; D not resolved. Germline V CDR1 and CDR2: SGHTA, FQGNSA. The ends were cut back, 5 bases at V and 0 bases at J, with 11 bases in the middle. This CDR3 has 14 amino acids. In nucleotides, the CDR3 is TGTGCCAGCAGCCCGATGACAAGCTCCTACGAGCAGTACTTC. Its translation is CASSPMTSSYEQYF. Combining the CDR3 with reference TRBV7-2 and TRBJ2-7 gives the whole variable domain GAGVSQSPSNKVTEKGKDVELRCDPISGHTALYWYRQSLGQGLEFLIYFQGNSAPDKSGLPSDRFSAERTGGSVSTLTIQRTQQEDSAVYLCASSPMTSSYEQYFGPGTRLTVT.

A note on this clone: The conserved final phenylalanine or tryptophan is absent from the CDR3, which likely points to a read error. The limits of the CDR3 on the DNA are not certain, so only TCRdb's listed CDR3 is given. The chain uses TRBV5-6 and TRBJ2-7; the tabulated D call, TRBD2, remains unverified against the DNA. Germline V lookup: CDR1 SGHDT, CDR2 YYEEEE. The CDR3 has 10 residues if both end residues are counted. The CDR3 sequence is CASSVWTGDY.

In DNA, the CDR3 is TGTGCCAGCAGCGAGGGAAGGAGCAGCCGCTACACCTTC. Translated, it gives CASSEGRSSRYTF. The chain has TRBV11-2 and TRBJ1-2; D unresolved. Germline-derived CDR1 and CDR2 are SGHAT and FQNNGV. The CDR3 covers 13 residues. Between the trimmed V and J ends, which lost 5 bases and 9 bases, there was a span of 16 bases.

This clone was observed a handful of times. The CDR3 sequence is CASSQPKGAGFYEQYF. CDR3 sequence (DNA): TGCGCCAGCAGCCAACCTAAAGGAGCAGGGTTCTACGAGCAGTACTTC. The rearrangement joins TRBV4-1 to TRBJ2-7; TRBD1 is a possible D gene (5 bases). Germline V gives CDR1 MGHRA, CDR2 YSYEKL. There are 16 residues in the CDR3. The germline V and J ends were trimmed by 2 bases and 3 bases, with 17 bases remaining between them.

The chain joins TRBV7-9 to TRBJ2-3; TRBD2 aligns across 9 bases. This CDR3 has 17 residues. Germline V gives CDR1 SEHNR, CDR2 FQNEAQ (reference sequence). The ends lost 5 bases at V and 6 bases at J; junction bases unmatched: 15. CDR3 sequence: CASSPETTSGAFDTQYF. In nucleotides, the CDR3 is TGTGCCAGCAGCCCGGAAACGACTAGCGGCGCATTTGATACGCAGTATTTT.

The table lists this clone with a count of one. The V call is TRBV5-5, the J call TRBJ1-1; D unclear. Trimming shortened V by 1 base and J by 2 bases, and 18 bases separated the two germline ends. This CDR3 comprises 17 residues. CDR1 is SGHKS and CDR2 is YYEKEE in the germline V gene (reference sequence). DNA of the CDR3: TGTGCCAGCAGCTTGAGTGGGTCGGTGGGTACCAACACTGAAGCTTTCTTT. Residues: CASSLSGSVGTNTEAFF.

The rearrangement uses TRBV9 and TRBJ2-1; perhaps D is TRBD1 or TRBD2 (5 bases each). The CDR3 runs to 15 residues. With 3 bases removed from V and 2 bases from J, the gap between germline ends came to 12 bases. Germline V gene sequence: CDR1 SGDLS, CDR2 YYNGEE. This CDR3 reads CASSASGTPYNEQFF. For the CDR3, the DNA is TGTGCCAGCAGCGCGTCAGGGACCCCCTACAATGAGCAGTTCTTC. The entire variable domain, with the rest obtained from reference TRBV9 and TRBJ2-1, is as follows: DSGVTQTPKHLITATGQRVTLRCSPRSGDLSVYWYQQSLDQGLQFLIQYYNGEERAKGNILERFSAQQFPDLHSELNLSSLELGDSALYFCASSASGTPYNEQFFGPGTRLTVL.

The rearrangement uses TRBV6-6 and TRBJ2-5; 10 nucleotides match TRBD1. V lost 7 bases to trimming and J lost 2 bases; unmatched junction nucleotides: 7. The CDR3 contains 15 residues. Germline-derived CDR1 and CDR2 are MNHNY and SVGAGI (reference sequence). CDR3 amino acids: CASTYGQGGQETQYF. CDR3 bases: TGTGCCAGCACCTACGGACAGGGGGGACAAGAGACCCAGTACTTC.

The genes are TRBV7-9 and TRBJ2-7, with a weak D call TRBD1 (5 bases). The V gene's germline CDR1 is SEHNR and CDR2 FQNEAQ (reference sequence). The length of the CDR3 is 15 residues. V gave up 5 bases and J gave up 1 base, with 15 bases separating them. CDR3 sequence reads: CASSPPAAGSYEQYF. Written as DNA, the CDR3 is TGTGCCAGCAGCCCACCGGCGGCAGGGTCCTACGAGCAGTACTTC.

This clone has only one observation. The chain combines TRBV10-3 with TRBJ1-1; D may be TRBD1 (5 bases). Germline V lookup: CDR1 ENHRY, CDR2 SYGVKD. The CDR3 spans 14 residues. The V and J ends lost 3 bases and 3 bases respectively, with 11 bases between them. As DNA, the CDR3 is TGTGCCATCAGTGAAGACAGATTTTACACTGAAGCTTTCTTT. It encodes CAISEDRFYTEAFF.

The chain recombines TRBV6-5 with TRBJ1-6; D is unclear. Trimming stripped 7 bases from V and 10 bases from J, with 14 bases between. CDR1 MNHEY and CDR2 SVGAGI come from the germline V gene. The CDR3 loop spans 13 amino acids. The CDR3 loop reads CASTIDPLSPLHF. CDR3 coding DNA: TGTGCCAGCACCATAGACCCCCTATCACCCCTCCACTTT.